The 25 T cell receptor beta chains listed next were all sequenced from one sample in a study of a mutant IDH1 vaccine in newly diagnosed glioma. These receptors are not linked to any known antigen. Noted time point: week 35, safety follow-up. Each dose of the vaccine consisted of 300 ug of mutant IDH1 20-mer peptide, with topical imiquimod. Method: immunoSEQ multiplex PCR; TCRdb's copy keeps in-frame clones and lacks some. The sample gives approximately 50,000 clones, over 65% of which show up once; approximately 12% is in the top ten. The starting material was PBMCs, obtained from a glioma patient whose treatment included an IDH1 peptide vaccine. The receptors were gathered from a middle-aged man with glioma.

The chain carries TRBV6-6 and TRBJ2-3; perhaps TRBD1 as D (6 bases). The germline V gene has CDR1 MNHNY and CDR2 SVGAGI (reference sequence). V lost 8 bases and J 0 bases, leaving 15 bases between the germline ends. CDR3 length equals 15 residues. This CDR3 is CASGLTGPSTDTQYF. The CDR3 nucleotides read TGTGCCAGCGGCCTTACAGGGCCTAGCACAGATACGCAGTATTTT.

This chain links TRBV2 with TRBJ1-1; D not certain. Trimming stripped 4 bases from V and 4 bases from J, with 10 bases between. The CDR3 is 13 amino acids. CDR1 SNHLY and CDR2 FYNNEI come from the germline V gene. The CDR3 bases are TGTGCCAGCAGTGTGTCGGGTGGCACTGAAGCTTTCTTT. Encoded protein: CASSVSGGTEAFF. The whole variable domain, filled in from reference TRBV2 and TRBJ1-1, reads EPEVTQTPSHQVTQMGQEVILRCVPISNHLYFYWYRQILGQKVEFLVSFYNNEISEKSEIFDDQFSVERPDGSNFTLKIRSTKLEDSAMYFCASSVSGGTEAFFGQGTRLTVV.

V and J are TRBV11-2 and TRBJ2-1; D is possibly TRBD2 (5 bases). V was cut by 4 bases and J by 2 bases, with 12 bases left in between. Germline loops: CDR1 SGHAT, CDR2 FQNNGV. The CDR3 extends over 15 amino acids. CDR3 residues: CASSSLVPPYNEQFF. The CDR3 coding sequence is TGTGCCAGCAGCTCACTAGTCCCCCCCTACAATGAGCAGTTCTTC.

Concerning this clone: This specimen includes other DNA sequences encoding the same CDR3. V and J are TRBV5-4 and TRBJ2-7; perhaps TRBD2 as D (6 bases). The V gene lost 0 bases and the J gene lost 0 bases, with 10 bases spanning the gap. The CDR3 spans 15 residues. Germline V gives CDR1 SGHNT, CDR2 YYREEE (reference sequence). The CDR3 bases are TGTGCCAGCAGCTTGGGCGGGAAAAGCTCCTACGAGCAGTACTTC. Amino acid sequence: CASSLGGKSSYEQYF.

The chain recombines TRBV19 with TRBJ1-5; possibly TRBD1 for D (5 bases). This CDR3 spans 14 amino acids. Germline V gene sequence: CDR1 LNHDA, CDR2 SQIVND (reference sequence). V dropped 1 base and J dropped 3 bases, with 7 bases sitting between them. CDR3 bases: TGTGCCAGTAGTATAGGACAGTTCAATCAGCCCCAGCATTTT. This translates into CASSIGQFNQPQHF.

This clone appeared a single time. The V call is TRBV5-5, the J call TRBJ2-3; D is tentatively TRBD1 or TRBD2 (5 bases each). This CDR3 has 15 residues. Trimming cost V 4 bases and J 3 bases, with 15 bases left between them. Germline V gene data show CDR1 as SGHKS and CDR2 as YYEKEE (reference sequence). The DNA for the CDR3 is TGTGCCAGCAGCCCCTCGGGGCAGAGAACAGATACGCAGTATTTT. This codes for CASSPSGQRTDTQYF.

This clone was observed a single time. The V call is TRBV23-1, the J call TRBJ2-1, with 10 positions matching TRBD2. TRBV23-1 is flagged as an ORF with uncertain function. V was pared by 6 bases and J by 6 bases, with 14 bases of the junction left unmatched. The CDR3 loop spans 17 amino acids. The CDR3 region is CASSLGGPGLAINEQFF. Here the CDR3 DNA reads TGCGCCAGCAGCTTAGGCGGTCCGGGACTAGCGATCAATGAGCAGTTCTTC.

V and J are TRBV9 and TRBJ2-1, with 8 nucleotides matching TRBD2. V gave up 4 bases and J gave up 1 base; unmatched junction bases: 7. The CDR3 contains 16 residues. Per germline, CDR1 SGDLS and CDR2 YYNGEE. CDR3 coding DNA: TGTGCCAGCAGCAGACTCCCTAGCGGGTCCTACAATGAGCAGTTCTTC. Its translation: CASSRLPSGSYNEQFF.

The J gene is TRBJ2-5, the V gene TRBV5-1; D is undetermined. CDR3 length: 12 amino acids. From germline, CDR1 is SGHRS and CDR2 YFSETQ. Trimming stripped 4 bases from V and 1 base from J, with 5 bases between. CDR3 nucleotides: TGCGCCAGCAGCCCCTTCCAAGAGACCCAGTACTTC. It yields the protein CASSPFQETQYF.

This clone turned up a few times. The chain uses TRBV18 and TRBJ2-3, with D perhaps TRBD1 or TRBD2 (5 bases each). Per the germline V gene, CDR1 is KGHSH and CDR2 is LQKENI. This CDR3 has 15 amino acids. The V and J ends lost 2 bases and 2 bases respectively, with 11 bases between them. CDR3 DNA: TGTGCCAGCTCACCAGGGACCCCCCACACAGATACGCAGTATTTT. This translates into CASSPGTPHTDTQYF. Variable domain in full (rest from reference TRBV18 and TRBJ2-3): NAGVMQNPRHLVRRRGQEARLRCSPMKGHSHVYWYRQLPEEGLKFMVYLQKENIIDESGMPKERFSAEFPKEGPSILRIQQVVRGDSAAYFCASSPGTPHTDTQYFGPGTRLTVL.

J is TRBJ1-1 and V is TRBV6-1; the match to TRBD1 covers 7 bases. Losses at the gene ends were 6 bases for V and 0 bases for J; bases not matched to a gene: 4. The germline V gene encodes CDR1 MNHNS and CDR2 SASEGT. This CDR3 is 14 amino acids long. Written as DNA, the CDR3 is TGTGCCAGCAGATTGACAGGGCTGAACACTGAAGCTTTCTTT. Amino acid sequence: CASRLTGLNTEAFF.

This clone appeared once. This chain connects TRBV11-3 to TRBJ2-5; D call uncertain. CDR3 length: 14 amino acids. From germline, CDR1 is SGHNT and CDR2 YENEEA. V was cut by 5 bases and J by 5 bases, with 15 bases left in between. CDR3 DNA sequence: TGTGCCAGCAGCCCTTCCTCGACTGCGGAGACCCAGTACTTC. This gives the protein CASSPSSTAETQYF. The full variable domain, in which reference TRBV11-3 and TRBJ2-5 provide the parts outside the CDR3, is EAGVVQSPRYKIIEKKQPVAFWCNPISGHNTLYWYLQNLGQGPELLIRYENEEAVDDSQLPKDRFSAERLKGVDSTLKIQPAELGDSAVYLCASSPSSTAETQYFGPGTRLLVL.

This clone was found once. This chain joins TRBV5-1 and TRBJ2-1, with D maybe TRBD2 (6 bases). Per the germline V gene, CDR1 is SGHRS and CDR2 is YFSETQ. The CDR3 length is 16 residues. Deletions cut 0 bases from V and 4 bases from J, with 14 bases between. The DNA for the CDR3 is TGCGCCAGCAGCTTGGTAGGCGGGGTGGGATACAATGAGCAGTTCTTC. Protein sequence: CASSLVGGVGYNEQFF.

CDR3 residues: CASSQSGSSSYNEQFF. CDR3 nucleotides: TGCGCCAGCAGCCAGTCCGGGTCCAGCTCCTACAATGAGCAGTTCTTC. This chain uses TRBV4-1 with TRBJ2-1; D is ambiguous. Germline assignment: CDR1 MGHRA and CDR2 YSYEKL. Trimming took 3 bases from V and 0 from J, leaving 12 bases between them. This CDR3 is 16 amino acids long.

This sequence joins TRBV18 and TRBJ1-2; D gene unclear. This CDR3 is built from 16 residues. Germline V gene lookup returns CDR1 KGHSH and CDR2 LQKENI. Trimming left V 2 bases short and J 2 bases short, with 15 bases between. CDR3 sequence reads: CASSPKNVMGNYGYTF. The DNA of the CDR3 is TGTGCCAGCTCACCAAAGAATGTAATGGGGAACTATGGCTACACCTTC.

This chain joins TRBV11-2 and TRBJ2-2, with D perhaps matching TRBD1 or TRBD2 (6 bases each). The germline CDR1 and CDR2 sequences are SGHAT and FQNNGV. The CDR3 consists of 16 residues. Trimming shortened V by 4 bases and J by 3 bases, and 15 bases separated the two germline ends. For the CDR3, the DNA is TGTGCCAGCAGCTCCCGGGGGACAAGGGACACCGGGGAGCTGTTTTTT. It is translated as CASSSRGTRDTGELFF. The entire variable domain, with the rest obtained from reference TRBV11-2 and TRBJ2-2, is as follows: EAGVAQSPRYKIIEKRQSVAFWCNPISGHATLYWYQQILGQGPKLLIQFQNNGVVDDSQLPKDRFSAERLKGVDSTLKIQPAKLEDSAVYLCASSSRGTRDTGELFFGEGSRLTVL.

The rearrangement links TRBV5-1 to TRBJ2-7; no clear D. CDR1 and CDR2 from the germline V gene are SGHRS and YFSETQ. The CDR3 is 12 amino acids. Trimming took 4 bases from V and 0 from J, leaving 5 bases between them. The CDR3: CASSINSYEQYF. The CDR3 DNA is TGCGCCAGCAGCATTAACTCCTACGAGCAGTACTTC.

The chain is built from TRBV15 and TRBJ1-5; D is uncertain. The CDR3 runs 14 residues. V shed 1 base and J shed 2 bases, with 6 bases lying between them. Germline V lookup: CDR1 LNHNV, CDR2 YYDKDF (reference sequence). CDR3 sequence reads: CATSRGSGNQPQHF. In DNA, the CDR3 is TGTGCCACCAGCAGAGGATCTGGCAATCAGCCCCAGCATTTT.

Only a few counts were recorded for this clone. This chain connects TRBV18 to TRBJ1-1, with D uncertain. CDR3 size: 14 residues. Germline V gene lookup returns CDR1 KGHSH and CDR2 LQKENI. The V end lost 1 base, the J end lost 6 bases, and 12 bases lay between the germline ends. The CDR3 DNA reads as TGTGCCAGCTCACCACGTACAGAGTATTCTGAAGCTTTCTTT. This encodes CASSPRTEYSEAFF.

The rearrangement joins TRBV5-5 to TRBJ2-7, with D perhaps matching TRBD1 (6 bases). The V gene lost 4 bases and the J gene lost 3 bases, with 14 bases spanning the gap. The CDR3 is made up of 14 amino acids. Germline values: CDR1 SGHKS, CDR2 YYEKEE (reference sequence). The CDR3 DNA follows: TGTGCCAGCAGCGCCCGGGACACCTTCTACGAGCAGTACTTC. It is translated as CASSARDTFYEQYF.

The chain links TRBV27 to TRBJ2-1; D remains ambiguous. Germline V gene lookup returns CDR1 MNHEY and CDR2 SMNVEV (reference sequence). CDR3 length: 15 residues. V was cut by 0 bases and J by 5 bases, with 11 bases left in between. CDR3 loop: CASSLSAGPDNEQFF. The CDR3 DNA sequence: TGTGCCAGCAGTTTATCAGCCGGCCCCGACAATGAGCAGTTCTTC.

This chain uses TRBV19 with TRBJ2-1; TRBD2 matches at 7 bases. The germline V gene has CDR1 LNHDA and CDR2 SQIVND (reference sequence). The CDR3 covers 12 residues. V dropped 4 bases and J dropped 7; count of bases not matched to a gene: 1. The CDR3 DNA reads as TGTGCCAGTAGTAGGGGGGGGAATGAGCAGTTCTTC. It translates to CASSRGGNEQFF.

V usage is TRBV5-1 and J usage is TRBJ2-1, with 8 bases that match TRBD2. The CDR3 covers 13 residues. CDR1 and CDR2 (germline): SGHRS, YFSETQ. Losses at the gene ends were 0 bases for V and 11 bases for J; bases not matched to a gene: 4. As DNA, the CDR3 is TGCGCCAGCAGCTTGGCAGGGACTAGACAGCAGTTCTTC. Translating gives CASSLAGTRQQFF.

The chain is built from TRBV19 and TRBJ1-1; no definite D call. Per the germline V gene, CDR1 is LNHDA and CDR2 is SQIVND (reference sequence). Trimming pared 6 bases from V and 5 bases from J, leaving 10 bases between. The CDR3 is 12 amino acids. The CDR3 spells CASSRPATEAFF. CDR3 nucleotides: TGTGCCAGTAGCAGGCCTGCAACTGAAGCTTTCTTT. Full variable domain (missing parts from reference TRBV19 and TRBJ1-1): DGGITQSPKYLFRKEGQNVTLSCEQNLNHDAMYWYRQDPGQGLRLIYYSQIVNDFQKGDIAEGYSVSREKKESFPLTVTSAQKNPTAFYLCASSRPATEAFFGQGTRLTVV.

This clone appeared a single time. This rearrangement joins TRBV14 to TRBJ2-4, with 7 bases that match TRBD2. The CDR3 spans 15 residues. CDR1 is SGHDN, CDR2 FVKESK, per germline. Trimming at V came to 0 bases and at J to 8 bases, leaving 7 bases not matched to a gene. This CDR3 reads CASSQDWGGVHIQYF. CDR3 DNA sequence: TGTGCCAGCAGCCAAGATTGGGGAGGGGTGCACATTCAGTACTTC. Using reference TRBV14 and TRBJ2-4 for the parts outside the CDR3, the full variable domain is EAGVTQFPSHSVIEKGQTVTLRCDPISGHDNLYWYRRVMGKEIKFLLHFVKESKQDESGMPNNRFLAERTGGTYSTLKVQPAELEDSGVYFCASSQDWGGVHIQYFGAGTRLSVL.